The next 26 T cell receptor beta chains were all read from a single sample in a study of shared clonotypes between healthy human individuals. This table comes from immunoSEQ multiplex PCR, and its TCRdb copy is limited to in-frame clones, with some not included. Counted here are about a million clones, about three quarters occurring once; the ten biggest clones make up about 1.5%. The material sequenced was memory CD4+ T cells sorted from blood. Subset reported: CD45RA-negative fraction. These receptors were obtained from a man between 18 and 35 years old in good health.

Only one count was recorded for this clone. CDR3 residues: CASSDLILDRGLQPQHF. CDR3 nucleotides: TGTGCCAGCAGTGACCTGATACTAGACAGGGGGCTTCAGCCCCAGCATTTT. V is TRBV6-1 and J is TRBJ1-5; 10 bases map to TRBD1. CDR3 length: 17 amino acids. CDR1 MNHNS and CDR2 SASEGT come from the germline V gene. V gave up 3 bases and J gave up 6 bases; unmatched junction bases: 11.

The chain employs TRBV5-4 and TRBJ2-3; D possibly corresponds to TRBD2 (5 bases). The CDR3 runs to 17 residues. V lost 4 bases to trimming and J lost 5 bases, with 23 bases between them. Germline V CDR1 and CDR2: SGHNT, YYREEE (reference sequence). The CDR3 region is CASSALGDTLSKDTQYF. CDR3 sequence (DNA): TGTGCCAGCAGCGCGTTGGGAGACACCCTCTCGAAAGATACGCAGTATTTT.

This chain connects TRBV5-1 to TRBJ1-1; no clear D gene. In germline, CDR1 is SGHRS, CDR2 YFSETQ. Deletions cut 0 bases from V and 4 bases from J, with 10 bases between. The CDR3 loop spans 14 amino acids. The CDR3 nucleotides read TGCGCCAGCAGCTTGGGGAGTTCCAGCACTGAAGCTTTCTTT. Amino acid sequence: CASSLGSSSTEAFF.

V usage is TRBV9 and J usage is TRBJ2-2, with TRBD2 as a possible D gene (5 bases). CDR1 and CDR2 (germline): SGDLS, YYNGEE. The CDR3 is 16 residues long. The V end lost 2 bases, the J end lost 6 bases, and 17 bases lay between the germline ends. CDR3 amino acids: CASSVGGLPRAGELFF. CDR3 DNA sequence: TGTGCCAGCAGCGTTGGAGGACTTCCCCGCGCCGGGGAGCTGTTTTTT.

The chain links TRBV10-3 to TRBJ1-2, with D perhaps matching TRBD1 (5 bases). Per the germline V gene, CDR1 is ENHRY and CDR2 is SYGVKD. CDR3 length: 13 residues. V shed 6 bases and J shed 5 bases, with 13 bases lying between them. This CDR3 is CAISLDSSYGYTF. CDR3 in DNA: TGTGCCATCAGCCTAGACAGTTCTTATGGCTACACCTTC.

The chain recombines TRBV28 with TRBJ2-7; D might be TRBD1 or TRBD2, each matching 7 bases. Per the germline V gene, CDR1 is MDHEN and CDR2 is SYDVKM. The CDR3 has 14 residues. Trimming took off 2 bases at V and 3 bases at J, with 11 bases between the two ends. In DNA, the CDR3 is TGTGCCAGCAGTTTAACCAGGGGGGGCTACGAGCAGTACTTC. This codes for CASSLTRGGYEQYF.

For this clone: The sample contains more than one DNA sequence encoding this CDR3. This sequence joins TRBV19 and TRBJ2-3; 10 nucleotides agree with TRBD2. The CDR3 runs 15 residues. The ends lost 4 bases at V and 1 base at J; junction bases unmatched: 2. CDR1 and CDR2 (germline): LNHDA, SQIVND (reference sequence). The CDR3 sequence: CASSTGLAGTDTQYF. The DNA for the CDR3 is TGTGCCAGTAGTACAGGACTAGCGGGCACAGATACGCAGTATTTT.

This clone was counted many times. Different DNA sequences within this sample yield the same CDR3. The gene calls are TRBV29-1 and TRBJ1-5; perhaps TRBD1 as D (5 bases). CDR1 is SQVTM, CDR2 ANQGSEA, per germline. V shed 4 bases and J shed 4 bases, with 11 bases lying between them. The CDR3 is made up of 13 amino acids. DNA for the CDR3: TGCAGCGTTGGGTCAGGGACGAATCAGCCCCAGCATTTT. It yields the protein CSVGSGTNQPQHF.

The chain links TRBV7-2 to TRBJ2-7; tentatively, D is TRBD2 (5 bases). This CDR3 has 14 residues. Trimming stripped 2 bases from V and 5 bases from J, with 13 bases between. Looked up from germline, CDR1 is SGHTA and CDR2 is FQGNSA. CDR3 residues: CASSLSGSMNEQYF. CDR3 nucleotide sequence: TGTGCCAGCAGCTTATCGGGATCCATGAACGAGCAGTACTTC. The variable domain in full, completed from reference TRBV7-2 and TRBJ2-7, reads GAGVSQSPSNKVTEKGKDVELRCDPISGHTALYWYRQSLGQGLEFLIYFQGNSAPDKSGLPSDRFSAERTGGSVSTLTIQRTQQEDSAVYLCASSLSGSMNEQYFGPGTRLTVT.

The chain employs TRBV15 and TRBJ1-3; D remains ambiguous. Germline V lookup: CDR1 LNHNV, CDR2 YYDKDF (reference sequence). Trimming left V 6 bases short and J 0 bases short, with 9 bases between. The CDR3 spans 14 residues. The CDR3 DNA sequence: TGTGCCACCAGTGTCCCTGCCTCTGGAAACACCATATATTTT. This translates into CATSVPASGNTIYF.

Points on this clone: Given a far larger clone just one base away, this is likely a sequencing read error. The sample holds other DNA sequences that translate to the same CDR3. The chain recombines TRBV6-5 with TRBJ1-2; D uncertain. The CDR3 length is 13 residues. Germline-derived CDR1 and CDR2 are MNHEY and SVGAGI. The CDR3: CASSYSEGYGYTF. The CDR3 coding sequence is TGCGCCAGCAGTTACTCAGAGGGCTATGGCTACACCTTC.

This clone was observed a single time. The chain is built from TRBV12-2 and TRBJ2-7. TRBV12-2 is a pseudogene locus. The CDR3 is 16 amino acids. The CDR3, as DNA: TGTGCAAGTCGCGGGGCAAGGGGGGCCATCTCCTACGAGCAGTACTTC. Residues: CASRGARGAISYEQYF.

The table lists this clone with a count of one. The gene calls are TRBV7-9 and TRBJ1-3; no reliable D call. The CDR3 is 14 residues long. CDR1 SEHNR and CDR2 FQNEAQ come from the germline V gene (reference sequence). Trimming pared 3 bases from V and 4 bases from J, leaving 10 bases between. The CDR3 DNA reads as TGTGCCAGCAGCTTGGCCGCTTCCGGAAACACCATATATTTT. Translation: CASSLAASGNTIYF.

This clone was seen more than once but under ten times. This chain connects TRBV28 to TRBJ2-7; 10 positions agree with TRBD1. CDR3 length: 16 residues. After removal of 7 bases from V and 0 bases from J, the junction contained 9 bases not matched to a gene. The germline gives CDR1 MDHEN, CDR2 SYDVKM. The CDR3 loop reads CASTNSGTGASYEQYF. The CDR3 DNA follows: TGTGCCAGCACCAACTCGGGGACAGGGGCCTCCTACGAGCAGTACTTC.

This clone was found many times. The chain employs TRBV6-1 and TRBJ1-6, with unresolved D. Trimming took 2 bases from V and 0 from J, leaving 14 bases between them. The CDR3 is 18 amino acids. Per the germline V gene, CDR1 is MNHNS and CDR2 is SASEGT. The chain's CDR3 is CASSEWTKASSYNSPLHF. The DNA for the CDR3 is TGTGCCAGCAGTGAATGGACTAAAGCTAGCTCCTATAATTCACCCCTCCACTTT.

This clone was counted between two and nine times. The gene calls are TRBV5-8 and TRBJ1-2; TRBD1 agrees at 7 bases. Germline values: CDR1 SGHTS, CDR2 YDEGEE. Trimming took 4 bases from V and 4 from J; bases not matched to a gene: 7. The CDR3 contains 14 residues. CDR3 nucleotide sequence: TGTGCCAGCAGCCCGGACAGGTCCGGCTATGGCTACACCTTC. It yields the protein CASSPDRSGYGYTF. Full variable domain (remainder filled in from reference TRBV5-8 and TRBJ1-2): EAGVTQSPTHLIKTRGQQATLRCSPISGHTSVYWYQQALGLGLQFLLWYDEGEERNRGNFPPRFSGRQFPNYSSELNVNALELEDSALYLCASSPDRSGYGYTFGSGTRLTVV.

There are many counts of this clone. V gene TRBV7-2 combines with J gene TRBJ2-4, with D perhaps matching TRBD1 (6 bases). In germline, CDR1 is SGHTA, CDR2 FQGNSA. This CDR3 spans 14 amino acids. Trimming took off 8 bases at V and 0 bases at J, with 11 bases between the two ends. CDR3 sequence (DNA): TGTGCCAGCCAGGGGTTACTAGCCAAAAACATTCAGTACTTC. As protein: CASQGLLAKNIQYF. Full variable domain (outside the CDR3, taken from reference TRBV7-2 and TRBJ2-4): GAGVSQSPSNKVTEKGKDVELRCDPISGHTALYWYRQSLGQGLEFLIYFQGNSAPDKSGLPSDRFSAERTGGSVSTLTIQRTQQEDSAVYLCASQGLLAKNIQYFGAGTRLSVL.

The CDR3 sequence is CASSQELGQGSSYEQYF. Written as DNA, the CDR3 is TGCGCCAGCAGCCAAGAGCTTGGACAGGGGAGCTCCTACGAGCAGTACTTC. The rearrangement uses TRBV4-1 and TRBJ2-7; TRBD1 matches 9 bases. Germline CDR1 is MGHRA and CDR2 is YSYEKL. CDR3 length equals 17 residues. V was pared by 0 bases and J by 0 bases, with 6 bases of the junction left unmatched.

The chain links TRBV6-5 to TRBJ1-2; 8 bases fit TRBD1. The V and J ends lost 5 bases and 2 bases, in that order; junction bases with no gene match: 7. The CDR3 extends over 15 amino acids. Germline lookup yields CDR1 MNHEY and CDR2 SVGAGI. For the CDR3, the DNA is TGTGCCAGCAGTAGGGGACAGGCAAAGAACTATGGCTACACCTTC. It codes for CASSRGQAKNYGYTF.

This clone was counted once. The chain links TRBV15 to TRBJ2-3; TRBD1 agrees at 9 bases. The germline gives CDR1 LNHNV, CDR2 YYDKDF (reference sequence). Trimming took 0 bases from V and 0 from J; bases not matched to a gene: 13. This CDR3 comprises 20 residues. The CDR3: CATSRDMGTGKILSTDTQYF. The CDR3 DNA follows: TGTGCCACCAGCAGAGATATGGGGACAGGGAAGATCCTTAGCACAGATACGCAGTATTTT.

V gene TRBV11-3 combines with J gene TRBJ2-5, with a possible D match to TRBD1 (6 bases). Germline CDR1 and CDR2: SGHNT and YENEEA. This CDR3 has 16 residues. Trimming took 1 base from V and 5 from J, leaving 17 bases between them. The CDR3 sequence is CASSLGSHGDKETQYF. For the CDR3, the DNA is TGTGCCAGCAGCTTAGGCAGCCACGGGGACAAGGAGACCCAGTACTTC. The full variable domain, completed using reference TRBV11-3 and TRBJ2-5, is EAGVVQSPRYKIIEKKQPVAFWCNPISGHNTLYWYLQNLGQGPELLIRYENEEAVDDSQLPKDRFSAERLKGVDSTLKIQPAELGDSAVYLCASSLGSHGDKETQYFGPGTRLLVL.

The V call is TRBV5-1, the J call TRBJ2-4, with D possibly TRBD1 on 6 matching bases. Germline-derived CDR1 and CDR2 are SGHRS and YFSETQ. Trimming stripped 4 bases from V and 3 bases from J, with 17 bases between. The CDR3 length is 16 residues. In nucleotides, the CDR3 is TGCGCCAGCAGCGTCCGACAGGCCGGAGGCAAAAACATTCAGTACTTC. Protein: CASSVRQAGGKNIQYF.

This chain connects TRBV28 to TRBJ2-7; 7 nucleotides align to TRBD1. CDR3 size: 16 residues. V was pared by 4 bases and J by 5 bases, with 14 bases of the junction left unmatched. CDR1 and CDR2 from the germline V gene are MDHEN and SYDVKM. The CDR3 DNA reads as TGTGCCAGCAGTTCTACTACAGGGGTGGATGTCGACGAGCAGTACTTC. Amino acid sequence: CASSSTTGVDVDEQYF.

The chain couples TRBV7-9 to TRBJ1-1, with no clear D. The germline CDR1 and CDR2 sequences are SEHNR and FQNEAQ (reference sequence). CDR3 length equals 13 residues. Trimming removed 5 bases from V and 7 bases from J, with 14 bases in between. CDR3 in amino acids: CASSLRAGIEAFF. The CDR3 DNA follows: TGTGCCAGCAGCCTGAGGGCGGGGATTGAAGCTTTCTTT.

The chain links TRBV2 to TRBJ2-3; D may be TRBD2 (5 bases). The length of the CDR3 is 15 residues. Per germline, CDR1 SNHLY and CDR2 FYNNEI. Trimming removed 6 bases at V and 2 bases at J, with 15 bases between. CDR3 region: CASSLTRAATDTQYF. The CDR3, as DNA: TGTGCCAGCAGCCTAACTAGGGCCGCCACAGATACGCAGTATTTT.

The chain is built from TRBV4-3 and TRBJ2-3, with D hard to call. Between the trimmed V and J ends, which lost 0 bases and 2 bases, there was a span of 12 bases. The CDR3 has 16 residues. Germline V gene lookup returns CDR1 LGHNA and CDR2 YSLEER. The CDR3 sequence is CASSQDRLSHTDTQYF. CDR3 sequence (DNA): TGCGCCAGCAGCCAAGATCGACTTAGCCACACAGATACGCAGTATTTT.